Listed below are T cell receptor beta chains from one sample, sequenced in a study of shared clonotypes between healthy human individuals. Using immunoSEQ multiplex PCR, the repertoire was profiled, and TCRdb retains in-frame clones only, with some absent. The sample includes about 100,000 clones, around 71% of them seen just once. The sample taken for sequencing was memory CD8+ T cells sorted from blood. The receptor source for this set is a woman aged 25 to 39 in good health. Both conserved end residues are part of each CDR3. A D gene is named only where the DNA matches it firmly. Size values are once, few and many counts, or a class for expanded clones, and some rows have none.

>-|-|TRBJ2-2|TRBV10-3
CAISHTWTGELFF
TGTGCCATCAGCCATACATGGACCGGGGAGCTGTTTTTT
>-|once|TRBJ2-1|TRBV6-6
CASIAQGYNEQFF
TGTGCCAGCATAGCGCAGGGATACAATGAGCAGTTCTTC
>-|many|TRBJ2-3|TRBV6-4
CASSDVAEGGTDTQYF
TGTGCCAGCAGTGACGTCGCGGAGGGGGGCACAGATACGCAGTATTTT
>-|once|TRBJ2-7|TRBV7-2
CASSFVGGDDYEQYF
TGTGCCAGCAGCTTCGTGGGAGGCGATGACTACGAGCAGTACTTC
>-|once|TRBJ1-2|TRBV19
CASSIRLGWEHVDYGYTF
TGTGCCAGTAGTATACGGTTGGGTTGGGAACACGTCGACTATGGCTACACCTTC
>-|-|TRBJ1-1|TRBV27
CASSYTEAFF
TGTGCCAGCAGTTACACTGAAGCTTTCTTT
>-|-|TRBJ2-1|TRBV20-1
CSAYAYNEQFF
TGCAGTGCTTATGCCTACAATGAGCAGTTCTTC
>TRBD1|-|TRBJ2-7|TRBV5-1
CASSSSLTTGNPTYEQYF
TGCGCCAGCAGCTCTAGCCTTACGACAGGGAACCCAACCTACGAGCAGTACTTC
>-|-|TRBJ1-1|TRBV5-6
CASSALRAEAFF
TGTGCCAGCAGCGCCTTGAGGGCTGAAGCTTTCTTT
>-|-|TRBJ2-3|TRBV7-2
CASSLDFGRGGRDTQYF
TGTGCCAGCAGCTTAGATTTTGGCAGGGGTGGAAGAGATACGCAGTATTTT
>-|-|TRBJ1-5|TRBV10-2
CASSGRINQPQHF
TGCGCCAGCAGTGGACGGATCAATCAGCCCCAGCATTTT
>-|many|TRBJ1-2|TRBV28
CASSFAQNNYGYTF
TGTGCCAGCAGTTTTGCACAGAACAACTATGGCTACACCTTC
>-|-|TRBJ2-1|TRBV5-1
CASSLDASSYNEQFF
TGCGCCAGCAGCTTGGACGCTAGCTCCTACAATGAGCAGTTCTTC
>TRBD2|-|TRBJ2-7|TRBV28
CASSLLSGAQPYEQYF
TGTGCCAGCAGTTTATTGAGCGGGGCCCAACCCTACGAGCAGTACTTC
>TRBD1|-|TRBJ2-5|TRBV30
CAWSEGQELEQYF
TGTGCCTGGAGCGAGGGACAGGAATTAGAGCAGTACTTC
>TRBD1|-|TRBJ2-5|TRBV15
CATSRDRGRLETQYF
TGTGCCACCAGCAGAGACAGGGGGCGCCTGGAGACCCAGTACTTC
>-|-|TRBJ1-5|TRBV2
CASSEGPNQPQHF
TGTGCCAGCAGTGAAGGACCCAATCAGCCCCAGCATTTT
>TRBD2|-|TRBJ2-7|TRBV28
CASSLHSGRGSYEQYF
TGTGCCAGCAGTTTGCATAGCGGGAGGGGCTCCTACGAGCAGTACTTC
>-|-|TRBJ1-1|TRBV18
CASSADKNTEAFF
TGTGCCAGCTCCGCAGACAAGAACACTGAAGCTTTCTTT
>-|-|TRBJ1-1|TRBV28
CASSFGRGTEAFF
TGTGCCAGCAGTTTCGGAAGGGGGACTGAAGCTTTCTTT
>-|-|TRBJ2-1|TRBV6-9
CASTKGNEQFF
TGTGCCAGCACCAAAGGGAATGAGCAGTTCTTC
>TRBD2|-|TRBJ2-1|TRBV4-1
CASSAAGSGVWNEQFF
TGCGCCAGCAGCGCGGCGGGTAGCGGGGTTTGGAATGAGCAGTTCTTC
>TRBD2|once|TRBJ2-3|TRBV6-5
CASRELAGGADTQYF
TGTGCCAGCAGGGAACTAGCGGGAGGGGCAGATACGCAGTATTTT
>-|-|TRBJ1-3|TRBV27
CASSPTTEGNTIYF
TGTGCCAGCAGTCCAACGACAGAAGGAAACACCATATATTTT
>TRBD2|-|TRBJ2-1|TRBV4-1
CASSYFSGSRLNEQFF
TGCGCCAGCAGCTACTTTAGCGGGAGTCGTCTAAATGAGCAGTTCTTC
>TRBD1|-|TRBJ1-2|TRBV27
CASSFLTGGTNYGYTF
TGTGCCAGCAGTTTTTTGACAGGGGGAACTAACTATGGCTACACCTTC
>TRBD2|-|TRBJ2-1|TRBV2
CASSDLAGFFNEQFF
TGTGCCAGCAGTGATCTAGCGGGGTTTTTCAATGAGCAGTTCTTC
>TRBD2|-|TRBJ2-1|TRBV7-9
CASSLLAGANEQFF
TGTGCCAGCAGCTTACTAGCGGGAGCCAATGAGCAGTTCTTC
>-|many|TRBJ1-5|TRBV6-1
CASSKQEDSNQPQHF
TGTGCCAGCAGCAAACAGGAAGATAGCAATCAGCCCCAGCATTTT
>TRBD1|-|TRBJ1-4|TRBV25-1
CASSEGWTGGATNEKLFF
TGTGCCAGCAGTGAAGGTTGGACAGGGGGCGCGACTAATGAAAAACTGTTTTTT
>TRBD2|-|TRBJ2-7|TRBV28
CASGPSGSGQQYF
TGTGCCTCCGGGCCTAGCGGGTCCGGGCAGCAGTACTTC
>-|few|TRBJ1-1|TRBV27
CASSFGSMNTEAFF
TGTGCCAGCAGTTTCGGCAGTATGAACACTGAAGCTTTCTTT
>-|once|TRBJ1-2|TRBV10-1
CASSETVESDGYTF
TGCGCCAGCAGTGAGACAGTCGAATCCGATGGCTACACCTTC
>-|-|TRBJ1-5|TRBV10-3
CAISDSETVQPQHF
TGTGCCATCAGTGACAGTGAAACGGTTCAGCCCCAGCATTTT
>-|-|TRBJ2-7|TRBV29-1
CSVGQGAGGYEQYF
TGCAGCGTGGGACAGGGAGCGGGAGGCTACGAGCAGTACTTC
>-|-|TRBJ1-5|TRBV28
CASSTFSNQPQHF
TGTGCCAGCTCCACCTTTAGCAATCAGCCCCAGCATTTT
>-|-|TRBJ1-1|TRBV30
CAWSVQEGAREIMNTEAFF
TGTGCCTGGAGTGTACAAGAAGGTGCCCGGGAAATAATGAACACTGAAGCTTTCTTT
>TRBD1|few|TRBJ2-1|TRBV7-9
CASSSLQGAGYNEQFF
TGTGCCAGCAGCTCACTCCAGGGGGCTGGTTACAATGAGCAGTTCTTC
>-|-|TRBJ2-3|TRBV18
CASSPGADTQYF
TGTGCCAGCTCACCGGGAGCAGATACGCAGTATTTT
>-|-|TRBJ2-7|TRBV5-8
CASSFPGFFGEQYF
TGTGCCAGCAGCTTTCCAGGGTTCTTCGGGGAGCAGTACTTC
>-|-|TRBJ2-1|TRBV27
CASSPTDSNNEQFF
TGTGCCAGCAGCCCGACGGATTCGAACAATGAGCAGTTCTTC
>TRBD1|-|TRBJ1-4|TRBV29-1
CSVEDGGQGAGNEKLFF
TGCAGCGTTGAAGATGGCGGACAGGGGGCTGGTAATGAAAAACTGTTTTTT
>-|once|TRBJ1-2|TRBV5-6
CASSLGTDNYGYTF
TGTGCCAGCAGCTTGGGGACGGATAACTATGGCTACACCTTC
>-|-|TRBJ2-3|TRBV19
CASSIQDTQYF
TGTGCCAGTAGTATACAAGATACGCAGTATTTT
>TRBD1|-|TRBJ1-1|TRBV19
CASSLGGGFSEAFF
TGTGCCAGTAGTTTGGGAGGGGGCTTCTCTGAAGCTTTCTTT